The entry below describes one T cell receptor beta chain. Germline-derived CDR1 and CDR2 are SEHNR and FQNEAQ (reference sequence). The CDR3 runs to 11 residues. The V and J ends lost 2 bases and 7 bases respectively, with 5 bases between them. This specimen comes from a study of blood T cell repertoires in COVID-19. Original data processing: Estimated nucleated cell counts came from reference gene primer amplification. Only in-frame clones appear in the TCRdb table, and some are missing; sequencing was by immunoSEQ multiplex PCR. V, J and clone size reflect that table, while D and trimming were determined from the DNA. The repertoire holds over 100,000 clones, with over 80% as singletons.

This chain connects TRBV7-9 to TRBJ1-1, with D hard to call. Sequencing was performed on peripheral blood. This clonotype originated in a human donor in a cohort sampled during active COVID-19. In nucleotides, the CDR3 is TGTGCCAGCAGCTTACCTCTTGAAGCTTTCTTT. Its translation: CASSLPLEAFF. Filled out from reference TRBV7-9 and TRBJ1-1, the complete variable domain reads DTGVSQNPRHKITKRGQNVTFRCDPISEHNRLYWYRQTLGQGPEFLTYFQNEAQLEKSRLLSDRFSAERPKGSFSTLEIQRTEQGDSAMYLCASSLPLEAFFGQGTRLTVV.